The next 28 T cell receptor beta chains were all read from a single sample in a study of blood T cell repertoires in COVID-19. Profiled with immunoSEQ multiplex PCR; TCRdb holds only in-frame clones, not every one. The sample has about 250,000 clones, over 80% seen once. Material for sequencing was peripheral blood. The receptors shown here come from a woman aged 40 to 50 who had recovered from COVID-19.

The chain carries TRBV11-3 and TRBJ1-1; 8 bases map to TRBD1. The CDR3 has 15 residues. The junction had 8 bases not matched to a gene; V was cut back by 5 bases and J by 3 bases. Per germline, CDR1 SGHNT and CDR2 YENEEA. Here the CDR3 reads CASSPLDRADTEAFF. Here the CDR3 DNA reads TGTGCCAGCAGCCCATTGGACAGGGCGGACACTGAAGCTTTCTTT.

The gene calls are TRBV7-8 and TRBJ1-6; D possibly corresponds to TRBD1 (6 bases). Germline V gives CDR1 SGHVS, CDR2 FQNEAQ. The CDR3 consists of 16 residues. Trimming removed 5 bases at V and 0 bases at J, with 11 bases between. The DNA for the CDR3 is TGTGCCAGCAGCGACAGGCGCAGCTCCTATAATTCACCCCTCCACTTT. Translated: CASSDRRSSYNSPLHF. Looking up the rest from reference TRBV7-8 and TRBJ1-6 gives the full variable domain: GAGVSQSPRYKVAKRGQDVALRCDPISGHVSLFWYQQALGQGPEFLTYFQNEAQLDKSGLPSDRFFAERPEGSVSTLKIQRTQQEDSAVYLCASSDRRSSYNSPLHFGNGTRLTVT.

This chain uses TRBV7-9 with TRBJ2-7, with D maybe TRBD2 (5 bases). The CDR3 is made up of 13 amino acids. Germline loops: CDR1 SEHNR, CDR2 FQNEAQ (reference sequence). Trimming cost V 5 bases and J 2 bases, with 10 bases left between them. This chain's CDR3 is CASSDGVTYEQYF. The CDR3 DNA reads TGTGCCAGCAGCGACGGGGTGACCTACGAGCAGTACTTC.

This chain's CDR3 is CASRSTGYSGNTIYF. The CDR3 DNA is TGTGCCAGCAGGTCCACAGGGTACTCTGGAAACACCATATATTTT. The chain employs TRBV5-5 and TRBJ1-3, with D maybe TRBD1 (6 bases). CDR3 size: 15 residues. Germline lookup yields CDR1 SGHKS and CDR2 YYEKEE (reference sequence). With 5 bases removed from V and 0 bases from J, the gap between germline ends came to 12 bases.

This chain links TRBV29-1 with TRBJ1-4, with TRBD1 matching 7 bases. In germline, CDR1 is SQVTM, CDR2 ANQGSEA. Losses at the gene ends were 1 base for V and 1 base for J; bases not matched to a gene: 0. CDR3 length: 14 amino acids. This chain's CDR3 is CSVEAGGTNEKLFF. CDR3 sequence (DNA): TGCAGCGTTGAAGCAGGGGGAACTAATGAAAAACTGTTTTTT.

The chain carries TRBV6-2 or TRBV6-3 and TRBJ2-7, with 11 positions matching TRBD2. Germline V lookup: CDR1 MNHEY, CDR2 SVGEGT. The length of the CDR3 is 15 residues. Germline trimming cut 6 bases from V and 3 bases from J; bases unmatched to any gene: 7. CDR3 nucleotide sequence: TGTGCCAGCAGCCTATCTAGCGGGGGGTACTACGAGCAGTACTTC. It encodes CASSLSSGGYYEQYF.

The chain joins TRBV28 to TRBJ1-2, with 8 bases matching TRBD1. Looked up from germline, CDR1 is MDHEN and CDR2 is SYDVKM. With 6 bases clipped from V and 4 bases from J, the junction kept 7 bases outside the gene matches. This CDR3 contains 14 residues. This CDR3 reads CASRDGQGVYGYTF. In DNA form, the CDR3 reads TGTGCCAGCAGGGACGGACAGGGTGTCTATGGCTACACCTTC.

V gene TRBV27 combines with J gene TRBJ2-7, with D possibly being TRBD1 (5 bases). From germline, CDR1 is MNHEY and CDR2 SMNVEV (reference sequence). The CDR3 length is 15 residues. Between the trimmed V and J ends, which lost 4 bases and 0 bases, there was a span of 13 bases. CDR3 residues: CASSSGPGLSYEQYF. DNA for the CDR3: TGTGCCAGCAGTTCCGGACCAGGGCTCTCCTACGAGCAGTACTTC.

This chain joins TRBV19 and TRBJ2-7, with TRBD1 identical over 7 bases. Germline lookup yields CDR1 LNHDA and CDR2 SQIVND (reference sequence). The CDR3 length is 13 residues. With 6 bases clipped from V and 6 bases from J, the junction kept 8 bases outside the gene matches. The CDR3 nucleotides are TGTGCCAGTAGCCCAAACAGGGGTTTCGAGCAGTACTTC. Translating it yields CASSPNRGFEQYF.

This clone came up a few times. The genes are TRBV6-6 and TRBJ2-1; 8 bases match TRBD1. CDR3 length: 13 residues. The germline V gene has CDR1 MNHNY and CDR2 SVGAGI (reference sequence). Written as DNA, the CDR3 is TGTGCTGTCAGTGACAGGGGAAGCAATGAGCAGTTCTTC. Translating gives CAVSDRGSNEQFF.

The chain links TRBV12-3 or TRBV12-4 to TRBJ1-5; D not resolved. The CDR3 is 13 amino acids. The ends were cut back, 2 bases at V and 7 bases at J, with 9 bases in the middle. The CDR3 DNA reads as TGTGCCAGCAGTTTATCGACGAGGCAGCCCCAGCATTTT. Translation gives CASSLSTRQPQHF.

The chain joins TRBV10-3 to TRBJ2-6; 10 nucleotides agree with TRBD1. The CDR3 sequence is 17 residues long. V lost 2 bases, J lost 4 bases, and 5 bases stayed unmatched. Germline CDR1 and CDR2: ENHRY and SYGVKD. CDR3 amino acids: CAISETGQGSGANVLTF. The DNA of the CDR3 is TGTGCCATCAGTGAGACGGGACAGGGGTCCGGGGCCAACGTCCTGACTTTC.

V usage is TRBV7-8 and J usage is TRBJ1-2; D is possibly TRBD1 (6 bases). The CDR3 is 15 amino acids. Trimming shortened V by 5 bases and J by 4 bases, and 17 bases separated the two germline ends. CDR1 SGHVS and CDR2 FQNEAQ come from the germline V gene. The CDR3 DNA reads as TGTGCCAGCAGCCGAGTGGGGACATCGGGCTATGGCTACACCTTC. Translated: CASSRVGTSGYGYTF.

The chain carries TRBV5-6 and TRBJ2-5, with D possibly matching TRBD1 (5 bases). The ends were cut back, 4 bases at V and 2 bases at J, with 18 bases in the middle. The CDR3 has 16 residues. The germline gives CDR1 SGHDT, CDR2 YYEEEE. Here the CDR3 DNA reads TGTGCCAGCAGCCCCGGTACAGGTACTTTACAAGAGACCCAGTACTTC. Its protein product is CASSPGTGTLQETQYF.

The chain is built from TRBV4-1 and TRBJ2-7, with D perhaps TRBD1 (5 bases). The CDR3 extends over 16 amino acids. Trimming stripped 1 base from V and 1 base from J, with 14 bases between. Germline assignment: CDR1 MGHRA and CDR2 YSYEKL. DNA of the CDR3: TGCGCCAGCAGCCAAGGAGAAGGGGCGGATTCCTACGAGCAGTACTTC. This gives the protein CASSQGEGADSYEQYF.

The rearrangement uses TRBV4-1 and TRBJ2-7; no clear D. V lost 1 base, J lost 1 base, and 5 bases lay in between. CDR1 and CDR2 from the germline V gene are MGHRA and YSYEKL. This CDR3 spans 13 amino acids. CDR3 sequence: CASSQAMSYEQYF. In DNA, the CDR3 is TGCGCCAGCAGCCAAGCTATGTCCTACGAGCAGTACTTC.

The CDR3 loop reads CASRPTYRDSYEQYF. The DNA for the CDR3 is TGCGCCAGCAGACCCACCTACCGGGACAGCTACGAGCAGTACTTC. The chain carries TRBV4-1 and TRBJ2-7, with 7 positions matching TRBD1. The CDR3 sequence is 15 residues long. Trimming cost V 6 bases and J 3 bases; bases outside gene matches: 11. Germline values: CDR1 MGHRA, CDR2 YSYEKL.

Points on this clone: The same CDR3 also results from other DNA sequences found in this sample. CDR3 sequence: CASSQGQGNSPLHF. As DNA, the CDR3 is TGTGCCAGCAGTCAGGGACAGGGTAATTCACCCCTCCACTTT. The rearrangement links TRBV7-9 to TRBJ1-6; 9 bases match TRBD1. V trimming: 6 bases; J trimming: 6 bases; junction bases outside the gene matches: 3. CDR1 is SEHNR and CDR2 is FQNEAQ in the germline V gene (reference sequence). CDR3 length equals 14 residues.

Notes on this clone: Other DNA sequences in the sample encode the same CDR3. The chain recombines TRBV12-3 or TRBV12-4 with TRBJ2-5; maybe TRBD2 (6 bases). V lost 6 bases to trimming and J lost 5 bases, with 13 bases between them. This CDR3 contains 13 residues. The CDR3 region is CASSPGGWETQYF. The CDR3 nucleotides are TGTGCCAGCAGCCCTGGAGGGTGGGAGACCCAGTACTTC.

The rearrangement joins TRBV27 to TRBJ2-1, with TRBD2 matching 9 bases. This CDR3 has 15 amino acids. Germline V gives CDR1 MNHEY, CDR2 SMNVEV (reference sequence). With 2 bases clipped from V and 6 bases from J, the junction kept 5 bases outside the gene matches. CDR3 bases: TGTGCCAGCAGTTTAGGCGGGGGGGGATTCAATGAGCAGTTCTTC. It codes for CASSLGGGGFNEQFF.

This clone was seen a few times. The chain employs TRBV5-4 and TRBJ2-7, with 9 bases lining up with TRBD1. V lost 4 bases and J lost 3; bases outside the gene matches: 5. The CDR3 has 14 residues. Germline V gives CDR1 SGHNT, CDR2 YYREEE (reference sequence). The CDR3 sequence: CASSRRDRDYEQYF. The CDR3 bases are TGTGCCAGCAGCCGCCGGGACAGGGACTACGAGCAGTACTTC.

This chain joins TRBV19 and TRBJ2-5, with 11 bases matching TRBD2. The germline V gene has CDR1 LNHDA and CDR2 SQIVND (reference sequence). The CDR3 sequence is 15 residues long. With V trimmed by 5 bases and J by 5 bases, 7 bases remained unmatched. CDR3 coding DNA: TGTGCCAGTAGTCTTAGCGGGGGGGCGATGGAGACCCAGTACTTC. Amino acid sequence: CASSLSGGAMETQYF.

V gene TRBV6-2 or TRBV6-3 combines with J gene TRBJ1-6; a weak D match, TRBD1 (5 bases). The CDR3 extends over 14 amino acids. Trimming stripped 6 bases from V and 9 bases from J, with 15 bases between. The V gene's germline CDR1 is MNHEY and CDR2 SVGEGT. As DNA, the CDR3 is TGTGCCAGCAGCCCCCCCCAGGGAAGTTCACCCCTCCACTTT. Translation gives CASSPPQGSSPLHF.

The V call is TRBV5-5, the J call TRBJ1-2, with 9 bases that match TRBD1. CDR1 and CDR2 from the germline V gene are SGHKS and YYEKEE (reference sequence). The CDR3 sequence is 14 residues long. The trim removed 0 bases at V and 6 bases at J, leaving 3 bases unmatched. The CDR3 loop is CASSLGGQGNGYTF. DNA for the CDR3: TGTGCCAGCAGCTTGGGGGGACAGGGTAATGGCTACACCTTC.

The chain has TRBV27 and TRBJ2-7, with TRBD1 matching 7 bases. Looked up from germline, CDR1 is MNHEY and CDR2 is SMNVEV (reference sequence). The V gene end was trimmed by 5 bases and the J gene end by 2 bases; junction bases not matched to a gene: 3. CDR3 length: 13 amino acids. The CDR3: CASSHGTAYEQYF. The CDR3 DNA reads as TGTGCCAGCAGTCATGGGACAGCCTACGAGCAGTACTTC.

The chain joins TRBV4-2 to TRBJ1-3; a possible D gene is TRBD1 (5 bases). Trimming stripped 2 bases from V and 0 bases from J, with 11 bases between. This CDR3 is 16 amino acids long. In germline, CDR1 is LGHNA, CDR2 YNFKEQ. This chain's CDR3 is CASSQSGTSSGNTIYF. The CDR3 region has the DNA TGTGCCAGCAGCCAAAGCGGGACCTCCTCTGGAAACACCATATATTTT.

The chain has TRBV19 and TRBJ1-1; TRBD1 aligns across 7 bases. Germline CDR1 is LNHDA and CDR2 is SQIVND (reference sequence). Trimming cost V 5 bases and J 3 bases; bases outside gene matches: 6. This CDR3 spans 14 amino acids. CDR3 in amino acids: CASSLYQGDTEAFF. CDR3 DNA sequence: TGTGCCAGTAGTCTGTACCAGGGGGACACTGAAGCTTTCTTT.

J is TRBJ1-2 and V is TRBV7-9; D not certain. Per germline, CDR1 SEHNR and CDR2 FQNEAQ (reference sequence). This CDR3 spans 11 amino acids. The germline V and J ends were trimmed by 3 bases and 3 bases, with 2 bases remaining between them. CDR3 in amino acids: CASSFDYGYTF. The CDR3 DNA sequence: TGTGCCAGCAGCTTCGACTATGGCTACACCTTC.